These T cell receptor beta chains were read from a single sample in a study of blood T cell repertoires in COVID-19. Sequenced by immunoSEQ multiplex PCR; TCRdb stores in-frame clones only, minus some. The table lists 300,000 to 400,000 clones, more than 75% of them singletons. The sample taken for sequencing was PBMCs or T cells enriched from blood (not recorded which). These receptors were obtained from a woman between 18 and 30 years old who had recovered from COVID-19. The CDR3 runs from the conserved cysteine through the conserved F or W. A D gene is named only where the DNA matches it firmly. Size tells how often a clone was seen (once, few, many) or the class of an expanded clone, and some rows leave it out.

j_gene,v_gene,abundance,d_gene,CDR3nt,CDR3aa
TRBJ1-2,TRBV5-1,-,TRBD1,TGCGCCAGCAGCTCGGGAGACAGGGACTATGGCTACACCTTC,CASSSGDRDYGYTF
TRBJ1-4,TRBV15,-,-,TGTGCCACCAGCAGAGTCGGGCTGAGCGGAAAACTGTTTTTT,CATSRVGLSGKLFF
TRBJ2-5,TRBV7-9,-,TRBD2,TGTGCCAGCAGCGATCAACGGGGGGGTAAAGAGACCCAGTACTTC,CASSDQRGGKETQYF
TRBJ1-1,TRBV28,-,-,TGTGCCAGCAGGGGCTTGAAGTTGCCTGAAGCTTTCTTT,CASRGLKLPEAFF
TRBJ1-2,TRBV18,-,-,TGTGCCAGCTCACCACTGCACAGCATTACCCCCCAGGCTGGCTACACCTTC,CASSPLHSITPQAGYTF
TRBJ2-7,TRBV11-3,-,TRBD1,TGTGCCAGCAGCTTACACTCCACAGGGGGCTACGAGCAGTACTTC,CASSLHSTGGYEQYF
TRBJ1-2,TRBV29-1,once,-,TGCAGCGTTGTGGTCCAGGGGAACTATGGCTACACCTTC,CSVVVQGNYGYTF
TRBJ1-1,TRBV28,-,-,TGTGCCAGCAGTTTTGTCCTACGGCGGACTGAAGCTTTCTTT,CASSFVLRRTEAFF
TRBJ1-2,TRBV11-2,-,TRBD1,TGTGCCAGCAGAGGGACAGGGGGCGAGACGGACTATGGCTACACCTTC,CASRGTGGETDYGYTF
TRBJ2-3,TRBV24-1,-,TRBD2,TGTGCCACCAGTGGTTCGCCTAGCGGGGGAATTTCGGCAGATACGCAGTATTTT,CATSGSPSGGISADTQYF
TRBJ1-4,TRBV6-5,-,-,TGTGCCAGCAAGCGGGATGAAAAACTGTTTTTT,CASKRDEKLFF
TRBJ2-7,TRBV19,-,TRBD1,TGTGCCAGTAGTCGACAGGGGCTTTCTGGCGAGCAGTACTTC,CASSRQGLSGEQYF
TRBJ2-2,TRBV5-6,-,-,TGTGCCAGCAGCCCTGCGGGGAAGAGCGGGGAGCTGTTTTTT,CASSPAGKSGELFF
TRBJ2-2,TRBV30,-,-,TGTGCCTGGAGTGTACTGGCCGGGGAGCTGTTTTTT,CAWSVLAGELFF
TRBJ2-4,TRBV6-1,-,TRBD2,TGTGCCAGCAGTGAGGTTAGCGGGGGGAACATTCAGTACTTC,CASSEVSGGNIQYF
TRBJ1-2,TRBV29-1,-,-,TGCAGCGTTGAAGGCCCCGGACAAGGACACATTACTAACTATGGCTACACCTTC,CSVEGPGQGHITNYGYTF
TRBJ2-1,TRBV1,-,-,TGCACCAGCAGCCACGATAAGACTAGCGGGGGAGACAATGAGCAGTTCTTC,CTSSHDKTSGGDNEQFF
TRBJ2-7,TRBV28,-,TRBD1,TGTGCCAGCAGACAGGGACAGGGGCTCTACGAGCAGTACTTC,CASRQGQGLYEQYF
TRBJ2-1,TRBV27,-,TRBD1,TGTGCCAGCAGTCTCCCGGACAGGGGTTACATCCATGAGCAGTTCTTC,CASSLPDRGYIHEQFF
TRBJ1-1,TRBV19,-,-,TGTGCCAGTAGTCCCTCAGGGATTCTTCAGGGTGAAGCTTTCTTT,CASSPSGILQGEAFF
TRBJ1-2,TRBV3-1/TRBV3-2,-,TRBD1,TGTGCCAGCACCCGGGGACTTCCTGCAGGGGGACGTGGCTACACCTTC,CASTRGLPAGGRGYTF
TRBJ2-7,TRBV21-1,-,-,TGTGCCAGCAGCACTAGGTGGACCGGGACTAGCGGGGGGAGCTCCTACGAGCAGTACTTC,CASSTRWTGTSGGSSYEQYF
TRBJ2-2,TRBV7-6,-,TRBD1,TGTGCCAGCAGCTTAGAGTTTGGAAAGGGGGCTGTACATTTGTATACCGGGGAGCTGTTTTTT,CASSLEFGKGAVHLYTGELFF
TRBJ1-1,TRBV10-3,-,-,TGTGCCATCAGTGAGGAACGGAATCCAGGTGAAGCTTTCTTT,CAISEERNPGEAFF
TRBJ1-2,TRBV18,-,-,TGTGCCAGCTCACCAGTTGATCAGGGAAACACCTTC,CASSPVDQGNTF
TRBJ2-5,TRBV7-2,-,-,TGTGCCAGCAGCTTCTTCGGGACACAGGAGACCCAGTACTTC,CASSFFGTQETQYF
TRBJ1-6,TRBV7-3,-,TRBD1,TGTGCCAGCAGCGGACAGGCTAGTAATTCACCCCTCCACTTT,CASSGQASNSPLHF
TRBJ1-5,TRBV6-2/TRBV6-3,-,-,TGTGCCAGCAGTTACGGAACAGGGCAAGGAGGCAATCAGCCCCAGCATTTT,CASSYGTGQGGNQPQHF
TRBJ1-3,TRBV6-1,-,-,TGTGCCAGCAGTGAAGGGGCCTTACTCGGAAACACCATATATTTT,CASSEGALLGNTIYF
TRBJ1-5,TRBV19,-,TRBD1,TGTGCCAGTAGTATTGGGACAGTTAGCAATCAGCCCCAGCATTTT,CASSIGTVSNQPQHF
TRBJ2-2,TRBV25-1,-,TRBD1,TGTGCCAGCAGTCAAACAGGGGGTCGTGCCGGGGAGCTGTTTTTT,CASSQTGGRAGELFF
TRBJ1-2,TRBV2,-,-,TGTGCCAGCAGTCTACAGGGAAACTATGGCTACACCTTC,CASSLQGNYGYTF
TRBJ1-6,TRBV4-2,-,-,TGTGCCAGCAGCCAAATCCTGGGCCAGGGGAATTCACCCCTCCACTTT,CASSQILGQGNSPLHF